The 13 T cell receptor beta chains listed next were all sequenced from one sample in a study of T cell repertoires in cytomegalovirus infection. MiXCR was run by TCRdb on the reads, yielding one entry per CDR3 protein. The table shows over 150,000 distinct CDR3 sequences, with 17% occurring only once. Sample: CD8+ T cells from PBMCs. These receptors were obtained from a human donor in good health (CMV status not recorded). Some clones in this sample may be carry-over from other donors' samples.

V is TRBV12-3 or TRBV12-4 and J is TRBJ1-1; 7 nucleotides match TRBD1. This CDR3 contains 15 residues. Losses at the gene ends were 5 bases for V and 1 base for J; bases not matched to a gene: 7. The CDR3 region has the DNA TGTGCCAGCAGTCCCCGGGACAGACGGAACACTGAAGCTTTCTTT. It encodes CASSPRDRRNTEAFF.

The sample holds a few counts of this clonotype. The CDR3 here is CSATTSGGARVGELFF. In nucleotides, the CDR3 is TGCAGTGCCACGACTAGCGGGGGGGCAAGGGTCGGGGAGCTGTTTTTT. The chain combines TRBV20-1 with TRBJ2-2; 14 bases align to TRBD2. The length of the CDR3 is 16 residues. The germline CDR1 and CDR2 sequences are DFQATT and SNEGSKA (reference sequence). Losses at the gene ends were 6 bases for V and 7 bases for J; bases not matched to a gene: 10.

This clonotype has only a few counts. V gene TRBV7-2 combines with J gene TRBJ1-1, with D uncertain. The CDR3 length is 14 residues. V lost 1 base and J lost 5, with 11 bases in between. Germline-derived CDR1 and CDR2 are SGHTA and FQGNSA. The CDR3 spells CASSLVEGWTEAFF. The CDR3 coding sequence is TGTGCCAGCAGCTTAGTTGAGGGCTGGACTGAAGCTTTCTTT.

Details on this clonotype: This sequence may be a read error, since a much larger clone differs from it by one base. The J gene is TRBJ1-4, the V gene TRBV4-1, with 7 bases matching TRBD1. CDR3 length: 17 amino acids. The germline gives CDR1 MGHRA, CDR2 YSYEKL. CDR3 DNA sequence: TGCGCCAGCAACCAATCTTTTACGGGACAGCTAAATGAAAAACTGTTTTTT. Residues: CASNQSFTGQLNEKLFF.

The rearrangement joins TRBV12-3 or TRBV12-4 to TRBJ2-5, with D tentatively TRBD1 or TRBD2 (6 bases each). CDR3 length: 15 residues. Trimming pared 5 bases from V and 4 bases from J, leaving 17 bases between. The CDR3 nucleotides are TGTGCCAGCAGTATGGGGGCGGGACTTGGAGAGACCCAGTACTTC. As protein: CASSMGAGLGETQYF.

This sequence joins TRBV7-2 and TRBJ2-1; D is uncertain. CDR1 and CDR2 (germline): SGHTA, FQGNSA. V was pared by 1 base and J by 7 bases, with 11 bases between. The length of the CDR3 is 14 residues. The CDR3 DNA reads as TGTGCCAGCAGCTTAGTGGCCCCCCGGAATGAGCAGTTCTTC. Encoded protein: CASSLVAPRNEQFF.

This clonotype has only a few counts. The chain links TRBV28 to TRBJ2-3; no clear D. The V gene lost 6 bases and the J gene lost 5 bases, with 15 bases spanning the gap. This CDR3 comprises 14 residues. Germline-derived CDR1 and CDR2 are MDHEN and SYDVKM. The CDR3 spells CASSPFSVGDTQYF. The CDR3 bases are TGTGCCAGCAGCCCCTTCTCCGTTGGAGATACGCAGTATTTT.

In this sample, this clonotype turned up a few times. This rearrangement joins TRBV7-9 to TRBJ1-1; D not certain. The CDR3 is 12 amino acids. V was clipped by 6 bases and J by 4 bases, with 9 bases between them. Germline CDR1 SEHNR, CDR2 FQNEAQ (reference sequence). For the CDR3, the DNA is TGTGCCAGCAGTTTTTCCGGCACTGAAGCTTTCTTT. Translating it yields CASSFSGTEAFF.

In its sample, this clonotype was seen a few times. The CDR3 bases are TGCGCCAGCAGCCAAGAATCCGGTTTTAACTATGGCTACACCTTC. Amino acids: CASSQESGFNYGYTF. The chain uses TRBV4-1 and TRBJ1-2, with D hard to call. CDR1 and CDR2 (germline): MGHRA, YSYEKL. V lost 0 bases, J lost 1 base, and 9 bases lay in between. This CDR3 is built from 15 residues.

The J gene is TRBJ2-1, the V gene TRBV6-1; TRBD2 matches at 15 bases. The CDR3 loop spans 18 amino acids. The V gene end was trimmed by 4 bases and the J gene end by 8 bases; junction bases not matched to a gene: 12. Germline V lookup: CDR1 MNHNS, CDR2 SASEGT. The CDR3 here is CASSGTSGGAVYADEQFF. In DNA, the CDR3 is TGTGCCAGCAGTGGGACTAGCGGGGGGGCCGTGTATGCCGATGAGCAGTTCTTC.

This clonotype occurred a few times. This sequence joins TRBV7-7 and TRBJ2-3; a weak D match, TRBD2 (6 bases). This CDR3 spans 14 amino acids. Germline CDR1 SSHAT, CDR2 FNYEAQ (reference sequence). Between the trimmed V and J ends, which lost 5 bases and 6 bases, there was a span of 15 bases. The CDR3 protein is CASSRRGLEDTQYF. As DNA, the CDR3 is TGTGCCAGCAGCCGGCGGGGCCTTGAGGATACGCAGTATTTT. The entire variable domain, with the rest obtained from reference TRBV7-7 and TRBJ2-3, is as follows: GAGVSQSPRYKVTKRGQDVTLRCDPISSHATLYWYQQALGQGPEFLTYFNYEAQPDKSGLPSDRFSAERPEGSISTLTIQRTEQRDSAMYRCASSRRGLEDTQYFGPGTRLTVL.

The chain recombines TRBV6-2 or TRBV6-3 with TRBJ1-5; D is unclear. CDR1 and CDR2 from the germline V gene are MNHEY and SVGEGT. This CDR3 is 12 amino acids long. V gave up 7 bases and J gave up 0 bases, with 4 bases separating them. The CDR3 region is CASNPSNQPQHF. DNA of the CDR3: TGTGCCAGCAATCCTAGCAATCAGCCCCAGCATTTT.

The table lists this clonotype with a few counts. V is TRBV30 and J is TRBJ1-1; D perhaps matches TRBD1 (5 bases). There are 18 residues in the CDR3. Germline CDR1 and CDR2: GTSNPN and SVGIG (reference sequence). The ends were cut back, 0 bases at V and 0 bases at J, with 20 bases in the middle. CDR3 region: CAWSVRGAILLMNTEAFF. The CDR3 DNA sequence: TGTGCCTGGAGTGTAAGGGGTGCAATCCTTCTGATGAACACTGAAGCTTTCTTT.